This T cell receptor (beta chain) was captured in a study of yellow fever vaccine responses in identical twins. General observations from the study: Vaccine T cell responses of twins reportedly seemed partly convergent and partly personalized.

TCRdb passed the RT-PCR reads through MiXCR, listing each CDR3 protein once. The data contain about 950 distinct CDR3 sequences, 80% to 85% of them singletons. As to this clonotype: What it binds is unknown.

CDR1 is MGHRA and CDR2 is YSYEKL in the germline V gene. CDR3 length: 15 amino acids. V lost 1 base and J lost 2; bases outside the gene matches: 4. V is TRBV4-1 and J is TRBJ1-2; 7 bases match TRBD1. The receptor was isolated from a female donor who received the yellow fever vaccine. The specimen was T cells from blood (PBMCs), unsorted or a sorted subset (not recorded which), collected before or after yellow fever vaccination (not recorded which). The CDR3 coding sequence is TGCGCCAGCAGCCAAGGGCCGGGACAGAACTATGGCTACACCTTC. This translates into CASSQGPGQNYGYTF.